This entry lists 29 T cell receptor beta chains sequenced from one sample in a study of human T cells and chemical hapten exposure. TCRdb re-analysed the RACE reads in MiXCR, keeping a single row per CDR3 protein. The repertoire holds roughly 30,000 distinct CDR3 sequences, with less than 8% as singletons. Time point described: healthy volunteer bleed at 2 weeks. Total RNA was isolated from unfractionated whole blood. Sequenced: whole blood. These TCRs come from a human donor in good health. Some clones in this sample may be carry-over from other donors' samples.

This clonotype was detected a few times. The chain combines TRBV29-1 with TRBJ1-1; D may be TRBD1 (6 bases). V was trimmed by 5 bases and J by 1 base, leaving 11 bases between them. The length of the CDR3 is 13 residues. Germline CDR1 reads SQVTM; CDR2 reads ANQGSEA. In DNA form, the CDR3 reads TGCAGCGTTATGACAGGCAGGAACACTGAAGCTTTCTTT. Protein: CSVMTGRNTEAFF.

In this sample, this clonotype turned up a few times. A read error may be the cause here, since a much bigger clone is one base away. The chain employs TRBV11-2 and TRBJ2-7; D perhaps matches TRBD1 (6 bases). Germline CDR1 reads SGHAT; CDR2 reads FQNNGV. The length of the CDR3 is 15 residues. CDR3 nucleotide sequence: TGTGCCAGCAGCCTAGACGCAGGGGCTTGCTACGAGCAGTACTTC. Its translation: CASSLDAGACYEQYF.

This clonotype came up a few times. The chain has TRBV12-3 or TRBV12-4 and TRBJ1-2, with TRBD1 as a possible D gene (6 bases). The CDR3 consists of 14 residues. Trimming cost V 5 bases and J 7 bases, with 17 bases left between them. The DNA for the CDR3 is TGTGCCAGCAGTCCCCAGGGGCGCCCCGCTGGCTACACCTTC. Translation: CASSPQGRPAGYTF.

This clonotype was seen repeatedly, ten times or more. The V gene is TRBV3-1, the J gene TRBJ1-1, with D unclear. The CDR3 is 14 amino acids. V was cut by 3 bases and J by 1 base, with 9 bases left in between. Germline V gene sequence: CDR1 LGHDT, CDR2 YNNKEL (reference sequence). The CDR3 sequence is CASSHHYANTEAFF. In DNA form, the CDR3 reads TGTGCCAGCAGCCATCATTACGCGAACACTGAAGCTTTCTTT.

This clonotype was seen repeatedly, ten times or more. The CDR3 DNA follows: TGTGCCATCAACCCCGGGGGTTCCACAGATACGCAGTATTTT. Translation gives CAINPGGSTDTQYF. This sequence joins TRBV10-3 and TRBJ2-3, with D possibly being TRBD2 (6 bases). V lost 7 bases and J 2 bases, leaving 13 bases between the germline ends. The CDR3 runs 14 residues. CDR1 is ENHRY and CDR2 is SYGVKD in the germline V gene.

This chain connects TRBV3-1 to TRBJ1-6; D call uncertain. The CDR3 has 13 amino acids. CDR1 and CDR2 (germline): LGHDT, YNNKEL (reference sequence). V was clipped by 1 base and J by 8 bases, with 6 bases between them. The CDR3 sequence is CASSQGADSPLHF. For the CDR3, the DNA is TGTGCCAGCAGCCAAGGCGCAGATTCACCCCTCCACTTT.

Ten or more counts support this clonotype. The rearrangement uses TRBV12-3 or TRBV12-4 and TRBJ1-2; TRBD1 matches at 8 bases. The CDR3 runs 15 residues. V shed 4 bases and J 0 bases; nucleotides not matched to a gene: 4. The CDR3 spells CASSSTGVANYGYTF. The CDR3 bases are TGTGCCAGCAGTTCGACAGGGGTAGCTAACTATGGCTACACCTTC.

This clonotype occurred many times. The J gene is TRBJ1-6, the V gene TRBV20-1; 9 bases align to TRBD1. J lost 7 bases, V lost 3 bases, and 16 bases had no gene match. The V gene's germline CDR1 is DFQATT and CDR2 SNEGSKA (reference sequence). The CDR3 is 18 amino acids. CDR3 sequence: CSARPVGTGRLGNSPLHF. The CDR3 coding sequence is TGCAGTGCTAGGCCGGTTGGGACAGGGCGTTTGGGAAATTCACCCCTCCACTTT.

This clonotype was found a few times. V and J are TRBV7-6 and TRBJ1-1; D call uncertain. Trimming shortened V by 3 bases and J by 11 bases, and 13 bases separated the two germline ends. The germline V gene encodes CDR1 SGHVS and CDR2 FNYEAQ. The CDR3 contains 12 residues. CDR3 sequence reads: CASSFYGRAAFF. CDR3 in DNA: TGTGCCAGCAGCTTCTACGGACGGGCGGCTTTCTTT.

This clonotype appeared many times. The J gene is TRBJ2-5, the V gene TRBV29-1; a weak D match, TRBD2 (5 bases). Trimming removed 1 base from V and 0 bases from J, with 12 bases in between. CDR3 size: 15 residues. CDR1 and CDR2 (germline): SQVTM, ANQGSEA. The DNA of the CDR3 is TGCAGCGTTGAAGTTACGGGGTACGACCAAGAGACCCAGTACTTC. It codes for CSVEVTGYDQETQYF.

This clonotype showed up many times. V is TRBV10-3 and J is TRBJ1-1; tentatively, D is TRBD1 (5 bases). The CDR3 covers 14 residues. Germline V CDR1 and CDR2: ENHRY, SYGVKD. Trimming cost V 6 bases and J 5 bases, with 16 bases left between them. The CDR3 is CAIRRTDTGTEAFF. The CDR3 DNA reads TGTGCCATCAGGAGGACGGACACGGGGACTGAAGCTTTCTTT.

This clonotype was counted many times. The V call is TRBV2, the J call TRBJ2-5; D is ambiguous. Looked up from germline, CDR1 is SNHLY and CDR2 is FYNNEI. The CDR3 runs 13 residues. V was pared by 3 bases and J by 5 bases, with 10 bases between. CDR3 region: CASSEWSTETQYF. CDR3 bases: TGTGCCAGCAGTGAGTGGAGCACGGAGACCCAGTACTTC.

This clonotype has just a few counts. The genes are TRBV19 and TRBJ2-2; no clear D. Germline V lookup: CDR1 LNHDA, CDR2 SQIVND (reference sequence). CDR3 size: 11 residues. Trimming shortened V by 10 bases and J by 2 bases, and 5 bases separated the two germline ends. CDR3 nucleotides: TGTGCCACTTATAACACCGGGGAGCTGTTTTTT. Its protein product is CATYNTGELFF.

This clonotype was recorded many times. This chain connects TRBV6-1 to TRBJ2-1, with 8 bases lining up with TRBD2. The germline CDR1 and CDR2 sequences are MNHNS and SASEGT. V trimming: 6 bases; J trimming: 6 bases; junction bases outside the gene matches: 13. There are 16 residues in the CDR3. As DNA, the CDR3 is TGTGCCAGCAGGAGGGGGGGACTAGTAGCATTCAATGAGCAGTTCTTC. Its translation is CASRRGGLVAFNEQFF.

The chain combines TRBV6-5 with TRBJ2-1; D gene ambiguous. CDR1 is MNHEY, CDR2 SVGAGI, per germline. V gave up 0 bases and J gave up 0 bases, with 15 bases separating them. The CDR3 contains 18 residues. The CDR3 nucleotides are TGTGCCAGCAGTTACTCGATCACCCAGGCCAGCTCCTACAATGAGCAGTTCTTC. This translates into CASSYSITQASSYNEQFF.

This clonotype was detected ten times or more. The CDR3 region is CASSFWWGMETQYF. The CDR3 DNA reads TGTGCCAGCAGCTTTTGGTGGGGTATGGAGACCCAGTACTTC. The gene calls are TRBV7-2 and TRBJ2-5; no reliable D call. This CDR3 spans 14 amino acids. V was trimmed by 3 bases and J by 5 bases, leaving 13 bases between them. Germline V gene lookup returns CDR1 SGHTA and CDR2 FQGNSA.

This chain joins TRBV20-1 and TRBJ1-6; the D gene is possibly TRBD1 (5 bases). The V and J ends lost 6 bases and 8 bases respectively, with 17 bases between them. This CDR3 region has 14 residues. Per germline, CDR1 DFQATT and CDR2 SNEGSKA (reference sequence). The DNA for the CDR3 is TGCAGTGCCCCAAACAGGTGGGCAGATTCACCCCTCCACTTT. The encoded protein is CSAPNRWADSPLHF.

This clonotype has a count of ten or more. The rearrangement joins TRBV5-6 to TRBJ1-6; the match to TRBD1 covers 8 bases. The CDR3 covers 15 residues. Per germline, CDR1 SGHDT and CDR2 YYEEEE. Germline trimming cut 2 bases from V and 8 bases from J; bases unmatched to any gene: 6. CDR3 nucleotide sequence: TGTGCCAGCAGCTTTGACAGGGGAGGGTATTCACCCCTCCACTTT. This translates into CASSFDRGGYSPLHF.

This clonotype has just a few counts. This chain uses TRBV2 with TRBJ2-3; no definite D call. The V gene lost 2 bases and the J gene lost 1 base, with 10 bases spanning the gap. This CDR3 has 15 residues. Germline V gives CDR1 SNHLY, CDR2 FYNNEI. The CDR3 bases are TGTGCCAGCAGTGAAAATCTGGGCGGCACAGATACGCAGTATTTT. Translated, it gives CASSENLGGTDTQYF.

This clonotype was found a few times. The DNA of the CDR3 is TGTGCCAGCACAACAGGGGTCGGGTCACCCCTCCACTTT. This sequence encodes CASTTGVGSPLHF. The genes are TRBV27 and TRBJ1-6; 7 nucleotides agree with TRBD1. The CDR3 spans 13 residues. Germline CDR1 is MNHEY and CDR2 is SMNVEV (reference sequence). The V segment lost 7 bases and the J segment 10 bases; nucleotides outside the gene matches: 7.

V gene TRBV5-6 combines with J gene TRBJ2-3, with 10 nucleotides matching TRBD1. J gave up 5 bases and V 4 bases, and 13 bases lay outside the gene matches. Germline loops: CDR1 SGHDT, CDR2 YYEEEE. The CDR3 contains 17 residues. CDR3 DNA sequence: TGTGCCAGCAGCCAACGGACAGGGGGATCGATGAAAGATACGCAGTATTTT. It translates to CASSQRTGGSMKDTQYF.

The chain carries TRBV27 and TRBJ1-2; a weak D match, TRBD1 (5 bases). Trimming took off 2 bases at V and 1 base at J, with 14 bases between the two ends. Germline V gene sequence: CDR1 MNHEY, CDR2 SMNVEV (reference sequence). The CDR3 is made up of 16 amino acids. CDR3 bases: TGTGCCAGCAGTTTACTCCAGGGTACGCATAACTATGGCTACACCTTC. Residues: CASSLLQGTHNYGYTF.

This clonotype turned up a few times. This rearrangement joins TRBV20-1 to TRBJ1-1; tentative D call: TRBD1 (6 bases). V gave up 6 bases and J gave up 5 bases, with 16 bases separating them. Looked up from germline, CDR1 is DFQATT and CDR2 is SNEGSKA (reference sequence). This CDR3 is built from 13 residues. The CDR3, as DNA: TGCAGTGCAAAACAGGGAATAATTACTGAAGCTTTCTTT. Its protein is CSAKQGIITEAFF.

This clonotype showed up many times. The chain carries TRBV3-1 and TRBJ1-2, with TRBD1 as a possible D gene (5 bases). The CDR3 has 13 residues. In germline, CDR1 is LGHDT, CDR2 YNNKEL (reference sequence). Between the trimmed V and J ends, which lost 4 bases and 4 bases, there was a span of 10 bases. The DNA for the CDR3 is TGTGCCAGCAGCCCGGGACCCGGCTATGGCTACACCTTC. Protein sequence: CASSPGPGYGYTF.

The rearrangement joins TRBV12-3 or TRBV12-4 to TRBJ2-7, with D hard to call. V was pared by 4 bases and J by 4 bases, with 8 bases between. The CDR3 covers 12 residues. In DNA, the CDR3 is TGTGCCAGCAGTTCAAACTGTTACGAGCAGTACTTC. Protein: CASSSNCYEQYF.

This clonotype was detected ten times or more. The CDR3 loop is CASTVGTGGNEKLFF. CDR3 DNA: TGTGCCAGCACTGTCGGGACAGGGGGAAATGAAAAACTGTTTTTT. The chain has TRBV2 and TRBJ1-4; 11 bases align to TRBD1. The CDR3 runs 15 residues. Per the germline V gene, CDR1 is SNHLY and CDR2 is FYNNEI. The V segment lost 7 bases and the J segment 5 bases; nucleotides outside the gene matches: 6.

A few counts support this clonotype. CDR3 sequence reads: CASSPLPGPGEDTQYF. The CDR3 DNA reads TGTGCCAGCAGCCCACTTCCGGGGCCGGGGGAAGATACGCAGTATTTT. This rearrangement joins TRBV7-6 to TRBJ2-3, with a possible D match to TRBD2 (6 bases). Per germline, CDR1 SGHVS and CDR2 FNYEAQ. V was pared by 5 bases and J by 5 bases, with 20 bases between. The CDR3 runs to 16 residues.

The V call is TRBV4-2, the J call TRBJ2-1; 10 bases are a match to TRBD2. With 0 bases clipped from V and 10 bases from J, the junction kept 9 bases outside the gene matches. CDR1 is LGHNA and CDR2 is YNFKEQ in the germline V gene. CDR3 length equals 16 residues. CDR3 loop: CASSQEWLAGDREQFF. DNA for the CDR3: TGTGCCAGCAGCCAAGAATGGCTAGCGGGAGATCGGGAGCAGTTCTTC.

This clonotype was detected a few times. The chain recombines TRBV27 with TRBJ1-2; a weak D match, TRBD1 (5 bases). The V and J ends lost 4 bases and 3 bases respectively, with 12 bases between them. The CDR3 has 14 amino acids. CDR1 and CDR2 (germline): MNHEY, SMNVEV (reference sequence). CDR3: CASSSAGRDYGYTF. CDR3 DNA: TGTGCCAGCAGTTCGGCAGGGCGGGACTATGGCTACACCTTC.